This T cell receptor beta chain emerged from a study of blood T cell repertoires in COVID-19. At the level of the study: The origin of the acute and convalescent COVID-19 samples was the United States, Italy and Spain.

The data were produced by immunoSEQ multiplex PCR, yet TCRdb's version contains in-frame clones alone and is incomplete. The table records about 44,000 clones, 70% to 90% of them present only once. CDR1 is LNHDA, CDR2 SQIVND, per germline (reference sequence). V gave up 7 bases and J gave up 6 bases; unmatched junction bases: 15. The CDR3 has 16 amino acids. The chain is built from TRBV19 and TRBJ1-2; TRBD1 matches at 9 bases. Sequencing was carried out using peripheral blood. This clonotype was sampled from a man between 70 and 80 years old with active COVID-19. In nucleotides, the CDR3 is TGTGCCAGTATGCGAGTCGGGACAGGGAATCGGCATGGCTACACCTTC. This codes for CASMRVGTGNRHGYTF.